What follows are 3 T cell receptor beta chains derived from one specimen sequenced in a study of T-cell reconstitution after alpha-beta-depleted transplantation in children. During its preparation, the TCRbeta library received unique molecular identifiers. TCRdb processed the PCR reads anew with MiXCR; each CDR3 protein has one entry. The data show about 610,000 distinct CDR3 sequences, about 11% seen once. Sample: PBMCs from the stem cell graft donor, taken from the stem cell graft. The source is a human donor who donated a stem cell graft to a child with acute myeloid leukemia.

The chain joins TRBV27 to TRBJ2-1; the D call may be TRBD1 or TRBD2 (5 bases each). The CDR3 contains 15 residues. Germline CDR1 reads MNHEY; CDR2 reads SMNVEV (reference sequence). V dropped 2 bases and J dropped 4 bases, with 12 bases sitting between them. Here the CDR3 DNA reads TGTGCCAGCAGTTTAATCAGGGAGCAATACAATGAGCAGTTCTTC. Translated: CASSLIREQYNEQFF.

The sample holds many counts of this clonotype. The gene calls are TRBV7-2 and TRBJ1-1; perhaps TRBD1 as D (5 bases). V lost 4 bases and J lost 10, with 13 bases in between. The CDR3 runs 12 residues. Germline CDR1 and CDR2: SGHTA and FQGNSA. The CDR3 region has the DNA TGTGCCAGCAGCTGGGGGGGGGAGGGAGCTTTCTTT. Translated: CASSWGGEGAFF.

This clonotype has a handful of counts. The chain has TRBV5-1 and TRBJ2-1, with D perhaps being TRBD1 or TRBD2 (5 bases each). The germline V gene has CDR1 SGHRS and CDR2 YFSETQ. This CDR3 has 17 residues. Deletions cut 1 base from V and 7 bases from J, with 21 bases between. The CDR3 sequence is CASSLSPRVNSGNEQFF. The DNA for the CDR3 is TGCGCCAGCAGCTTGAGCCCCAGGGTAAATTCGGGGAATGAGCAGTTCTTC.